Below, 27 T cell receptor beta chains from the same sample are listed, as sequenced in a study of human T cells and chemical hapten exposure. Time point: pre-sensitization, week 0. The treatment is: therapeutic diphenylcyclopropenone sensitization with weekly scalp DPC. It was from unfractionated whole blood that total RNA was extracted. TCRdb analysed the RACE reads with MiXCR anew, one entry per CDR3 protein. The sample lists some 57,000 distinct CDR3 sequences; approximately 10% were seen once. The starting material was whole blood, obtained in connection with sensitization to the hapten diphenylcyclopropenone (DPC). The receptor set was obtained from a woman in her thirties with alopecia areata. Some clones in this sample may be carry-over from other donors' samples.

The chain recombines TRBV4-3 with TRBJ2-5; D unresolved. Germline values: CDR1 LGHNA, CDR2 YSLEER. With 0 bases removed from V and 1 base from J, the gap between germline ends came to 9 bases. The CDR3 runs 15 residues. CDR3 bases: TGCGCCAGCAGCCAAGATTATAACAGCCAAGAGACCCAGTACTTC. It yields the protein CASSQDYNSQETQYF.

In this sample, this clonotype turned up many times. The V call is TRBV9, the J call TRBJ1-6; no reliable D call. V was pared by 2 bases and J by 7 bases, with 10 bases between. The germline V gene encodes CDR1 SGDLS and CDR2 YYNGEE. This CDR3 has 14 residues. Here the CDR3 reads CASSVQVGNSPLHF. For the CDR3, the DNA is TGTGCCAGCAGCGTTCAGGTGGGGAATTCACCCCTCCACTTT.

The V gene is TRBV20-1, the J gene TRBJ1-6; D unclear. The V end lost 3 bases, the J end lost 2 bases, and 11 bases lay between the germline ends. The CDR3 is made up of 15 amino acids. The germline gives CDR1 DFQATT, CDR2 SNEGSKA (reference sequence). Here the CDR3 reads CSARPSAAYNSPLHF. The CDR3 DNA reads TGCAGTGCTAGGCCCTCTGCAGCCTATAATTCACCCCTCCACTTT.

This clonotype has ten or more counts. The rearrangement uses TRBV12-3 or TRBV12-4 and TRBJ2-3; 7 bases line up with TRBD2. V lost 2 bases and J lost 2; bases outside the gene matches: 1. The CDR3 spans 14 residues. The CDR3 region has the DNA TGTGCCAGCAGTTTAAGCGGGGACACAGATACGCAGTATTTT. Translating it yields CASSLSGDTDTQYF.

Ten or more counts support this clonotype. CDR3 in amino acids: CSARQSTDTQYF. The CDR3 DNA reads as TGCAGTGCCCGACAGAGCACAGATACGCAGTATTTT. The V gene is TRBV20-1, the J gene TRBJ2-3; D might be TRBD1 (5 bases). Between the trimmed V and J ends, which lost 6 bases and 0 bases, there was a span of 7 bases. Germline CDR1 is DFQATT and CDR2 is SNEGSKA (reference sequence). The CDR3 totals 12 residues.

The chain recombines TRBV25-1 with TRBJ2-3; 11 nucleotides agree with TRBD2. The V gene end was trimmed by 3 bases and the J gene end by 5 bases; junction bases not matched to a gene: 4. Per the germline V gene, CDR1 is MGHDK and CDR2 is SYGVNS. The CDR3 consists of 15 residues. DNA for the CDR3: TGTGCCAGCAGTGACTCTACTAGCGGGGGAGATACGCAGTATTTT. Protein product: CASSDSTSGGDTQYF.

This clonotype was counted only a few times. The CDR3: CASSFGGGRSQPQHF. The CDR3 DNA sequence: TGTGCCAGCAGTTTTGGAGGGGGCCGCAGTCAGCCCCAGCATTTT. The chain couples TRBV12-3 or TRBV12-4 to TRBJ1-5; TRBD1 aligns across 7 bases. Germline trimming cut 3 bases from V and 6 bases from J; bases unmatched to any gene: 8. The CDR3 length is 15 residues.

The chain couples TRBV7-2 to TRBJ2-1; either TRBD1 or TRBD2 may fit D (5 bases each). V lost 0 bases to trimming and J lost 4 bases, with 13 bases between them. In germline, CDR1 is SGHTA, CDR2 FQGNSA. The CDR3 length is 16 residues. CDR3 bases: TGTGCCAGCAGCTTAGCGTGGAGGACACAGTACAATGAGCAGTTCTTC. This encodes CASSLAWRTQYNEQFF.

V gene TRBV20-1 combines with J gene TRBJ1-4; D ambiguous. The CDR3 loop spans 16 amino acids. Germline V gene data show CDR1 as DFQATT and CDR2 as SNEGSKA (reference sequence). Trimming removed 4 bases at V and 0 bases at J, with 15 bases between. CDR3 sequence reads: CSATKRRLTTNEKLFF. CDR3 DNA sequence: TGCAGTGCTACAAAGCGGAGGCTGACAACTAATGAAAAACTGTTTTTT.

This clonotype was seen repeatedly, ten times or more. The chain carries TRBV2 and TRBJ2-2; D uncertain. The V end lost 3 bases, the J end lost 2 bases, and 22 bases lay between the germline ends. This CDR3 contains 19 residues. Germline CDR1 is SNHLY and CDR2 is FYNNEI. This CDR3 is CASSERLPGPIFNTGELFF. The CDR3 nucleotides are TGTGCCAGCAGTGAGAGGCTCCCTGGACCCATTTTTAACACCGGGGAGCTGTTTTTT.

This clonotype was seen many times. The chain joins TRBV29-1 to TRBJ2-7; D may be TRBD1 (6 bases). The germline V gene has CDR1 SQVTM and CDR2 ANQGSEA. CDR3 length equals 13 residues. V gave up 0 bases and J gave up 11 bases, with 17 bases separating them. The chain's CDR3 is CSVEDPTGQTEYF. The DNA of the CDR3 is TGCAGCGTTGAAGATCCCACCGGACAGACTGAGTACTTC.

This clonotype was seen many times. This sequence joins TRBV4-3 and TRBJ1-3, with D possibly TRBD1 on 6 matching bases. CDR1 is LGHNA and CDR2 is YSLEER in the germline V gene. Trimming pared 0 bases from V and 3 bases from J, leaving 12 bases between. This CDR3 is 16 amino acids long. CDR3 region: CASSQDQGSSGNTIYF. CDR3 nucleotides: TGCGCCAGCAGCCAAGATCAGGGGTCAAGTGGAAACACCATATATTTT.

CDR3 in DNA: TGTGCCAGTAGTATAGGCCTAGACAGAGATACGCAGTATTTT. Amino acid sequence: CASSIGLDRDTQYF. This chain connects TRBV19 to TRBJ2-3, with a possible D match to TRBD1 (5 bases). Germline V gives CDR1 LNHDA, CDR2 SQIVND (reference sequence). Deletions cut 1 base from V and 5 bases from J, with 10 bases between. This CDR3 spans 14 amino acids. Variable domain in full (rest from reference TRBV19 and TRBJ2-3): DGGITQSPKYLFRKEGQNVTLSCEQNLNHDAMYWYRQDPGQGLRLIYYSQIVNDFQKGDIAEGYSVSREKKESFPLTVTSAQKNPTAFYLCASSIGLDRDTQYFGPGTRLTVL.

The table lists this clonotype with many counts. The chain couples TRBV20-1 to TRBJ1-6; the D is unclear. This CDR3 has 13 residues. Deletions cut 3 bases from V and 7 bases from J, with 10 bases between. The V gene's germline CDR1 is DFQATT and CDR2 SNEGSKA (reference sequence). The CDR3 loop reads CSASHGENSPLHF. The CDR3 DNA sequence: TGCAGTGCTAGCCACGGTGAGAATTCACCCCTCCACTTT.

The J gene is TRBJ1-1, the V gene TRBV12-3 or TRBV12-4; a weak D match, TRBD1 (5 bases). Trimming left V 5 bases short and J 4 bases short, with 17 bases between. The CDR3 runs to 15 residues. CDR3: CASSPGGRGSTEAFF. Written as DNA, the CDR3 is TGTGCCAGCAGTCCGGGGGGTCGAGGGAGCACTGAAGCTTTCTTT.

The chain has TRBV2 and TRBJ2-3; D tentatively fits TRBD1 or TRBD2 (5 bases each). The CDR3 has 14 amino acids. Deletions cut 8 bases from V and 4 bases from J, with 16 bases between. Germline V gene sequence: CDR1 SNHLY, CDR2 FYNNEI. The CDR3 region has the DNA TGTGCCAGCGGGGCACGGGGCTTGCCAGATACGCAGTATTTT. Amino acids: CASGARGLPDTQYF.

The sample holds many counts of this clonotype. The J gene is TRBJ1-1, the V gene TRBV28, with D tentatively TRBD1 (5 bases). CDR1 and CDR2 from the germline V gene are MDHEN and SYDVKM. Trimming shortened V by 8 bases and J by 3 bases, and 7 bases separated the two germline ends. This CDR3 has 11 amino acids. The CDR3 sequence is CASEGYTEAFF. CDR3 in DNA: TGTGCCAGCGAGGGGTACACTGAAGCTTTCTTT. The full variable domain, in which reference TRBV28 and TRBJ1-1 provide the parts outside the CDR3, is DVKVTQSSRYLVKRTGEKVFLECVQDMDHENMFWYRQDPGLGLRLIYFSYDVKMKEKGDIPEGYSVSREKKERFSLILESASTNQTSMYLCASEGYTEAFFGQGTRLTVV.

The chain is built from TRBV6-5 and TRBJ1-4; TRBD1 aligns across 8 bases. CDR3 length equals 14 residues. V was pared by 4 bases and J by 8 bases, with 6 bases of the junction left unmatched. Germline lookup yields CDR1 MNHEY and CDR2 SVGAGI. The CDR3: CASSFGQGDEKLFF. The CDR3 DNA sequence: TGTGCCAGCAGTTTTGGACAGGGCGACGAAAAACTGTTTTTT.

In this sample, this clonotype turned up a few times. The chain combines TRBV15 with TRBJ1-1, with TRBD1 identical over 7 bases. The V gene's germline CDR1 is LNHNV and CDR2 YYDKDF (reference sequence). Trimming removed 1 base from V and 4 bases from J; junction bases left unmatched: 9. The CDR3 runs 16 residues. The CDR3 DNA follows: TGTGCCACCAGCAGAGGCTCCAGGGGGGGGGGCACTGAAGCTTTCTTT. This translates into CATSRGSRGGGTEAFF. Filled out from reference TRBV15 and TRBJ1-1, the complete variable domain reads DAMVIQNPRYQVTQFGKPVTLSCSQTLNHNVMYWYQQKSSQAPKLLFHYYDKDFNNEADTPDNFQSRRPNTSFCFLDIRSPGLGDTAMYLCATSRGSRGGGTEAFFGQGTRLTVV.

This clonotype was seen at least ten times. The chain recombines TRBV7-9 with TRBJ1-1, with a weak D call TRBD1 (6 bases). The CDR3 is made up of 16 amino acids. CDR1 and CDR2 (germline): SEHNR, FQNEAQ (reference sequence). V was shortened by 4 bases and J by 0 bases, with 15 bases between the two germline ends. Written as DNA, the CDR3 is TGTGCCAGCAGCTCGGGGGCAGGCCTTATGAACACTGAAGCTTTCTTT. It codes for CASSSGAGLMNTEAFF.

This clonotype was seen many times. This chain uses TRBV9 with TRBJ2-2; 9 bases align to TRBD1. The CDR3 spans 16 residues. The V segment lost 2 bases and the J segment 3 bases; nucleotides outside the gene matches: 5. CDR1 and CDR2 from the germline V gene are SGDLS and YYNGEE. CDR3 sequence: CASSVTGGRDTGELFF. The CDR3 nucleotides read TGTGCCAGCAGCGTTACAGGGGGCAGGGACACCGGGGAGCTGTTTTTT.

V gene TRBV25-1 combines with J gene TRBJ1-3; D may be TRBD1 (5 bases). This CDR3 has 16 residues. Germline V gene lookup returns CDR1 MGHDK and CDR2 SYGVNS. Trimming shortened V by 5 bases and J by 0 bases, and 14 bases separated the two germline ends. CDR3 residues: CASSPPDILSGNTIYF. Written as DNA, the CDR3 is TGTGCCAGCAGTCCACCGGACATACTCTCTGGAAACACCATATATTTT.

The J gene is TRBJ1-4, the V gene TRBV12-3 or TRBV12-4; tentative D call: TRBD1 (5 bases). The CDR3 loop spans 15 amino acids. V shed 6 bases and J shed 7 bases, with 18 bases lying between them. The CDR3 nucleotides read TGTGCCAGCAGCTTAAAGCAGGGATTGGGTGAAAAACTGTTTTTT. This encodes CASSLKQGLGEKLFF.

This clonotype turned up a few times. This chain uses TRBV20-1 with TRBJ2-1; 8 bases agree with TRBD1. The CDR3 is made up of 12 amino acids. Germline CDR1 reads DFQATT; CDR2 reads SNEGSKA (reference sequence). V was pared by 5 bases and J by 6 bases, with 3 bases of the junction left unmatched. CDR3 region: CSAARGLNEQFF. The CDR3 DNA reads as TGCAGTGCTGCCAGGGGGCTCAATGAGCAGTTCTTC.

This clonotype occurred a few times. The chain recombines TRBV3-1 with TRBJ2-6; D not certain. Trimming pared 4 bases from V and 0 bases from J, leaving 7 bases between. This CDR3 has 15 amino acids. CDR1 and CDR2 from the germline V gene are LGHDT and YNNKEL (reference sequence). The CDR3 coding sequence is TGTGCCAGCAGCCCTCGTTACTCTGGGGCCAACGTCCTGACTTTC. Residues: CASSPRYSGANVLTF.

This clonotype was detected a few times. This chain uses TRBV19 with TRBJ1-1; no definite D call. From germline, CDR1 is LNHDA and CDR2 SQIVND (reference sequence). V was trimmed by 8 bases and J by 1 base, leaving 11 bases between them. The CDR3 is made up of 13 amino acids. CDR3 DNA sequence: TGTGCCAGTGAAAGAGCAGGGAACACTGAAGCTTTCTTT. Translation gives CASERAGNTEAFF.

This CDR3 is CASSRRSYRESPLHF. In nucleotides, the CDR3 is TGTGCCAGCTCCCGCAGGTCCTACAGGGAGTCACCCCTCCACTTT. This chain connects TRBV6-5 to TRBJ1-6, with D possibly matching TRBD1 (6 bases). The CDR3 runs to 15 residues. The V end lost 8 bases, the J end lost 10 bases, and 21 bases lay between the germline ends. CDR1 MNHEY and CDR2 SVGAGI come from the germline V gene.